There are a few counts of the clone carrying this T cell receptor beta chain. This specimen belongs to a study of T-cell reconstitution after alpha-beta-depleted transplantation in children. The CDR3 runs 16 residues. V gave up 3 bases and J gave up 1 base, with 13 bases separating them. From germline, CDR1 is ENHRY and CDR2 SYGVKD. Using unique molecular identifiers, the investigators prepared the TCRbeta library. TCRdb reanalysed the PCR reads using MiXCR and keeps one entry per CDR3 protein. The profile shows 600,000 to 700,000 distinct CDR3 sequences, roughly 13% of them singletons. This rearrangement joins TRBV10-3 to TRBJ2-4; D is possibly TRBD2 (6 bases). The clonotype was recovered from a girl under 10 years old with congenital amegakaryocytic thrombocytopenia, due to receive a stem cell transplant. This specimen consisted of PBMCs, obtained before TCRalphabeta/CD19-depleted stem cell transplant. CDR3 region: CAISEPTSIAKNIQYF. The CDR3 DNA reads as TGTGCCATCAGTGAACCAACTAGCATCGCCAAAAACATTCAGTACTTC.